The 17 T cell receptor beta chains below all came from one sample that was sequenced in a study of vaccination and CD4 T cells after COVID-19. Their antigens are not known. Sample treatment: roughly ten-day PBMC culture with coronavirus spike peptide pools or control peptides (ViraFEST assay). The Oncomine TCR Beta short-read assay was what sequenced the DNA obtained from cultured CD4+ T cells. TCRdb reprocessed the PCR reads with MiXCR, giving one entry per CDR3 protein. This sample has fewer than 4,000 distinct CDR3 sequences, with roughly 80% found just once. The sequenced material came from CD4+ T cells from blood, cultured in vitro. The receptors here all came from a human donor who had recovered from COVID-19.

The chain carries TRBV20-1 and TRBJ1-4; D remains unclear. This CDR3 comprises 14 residues. The germline V gene has CDR1 DFQATT and CDR2 SNEGSKA (reference sequence). V was trimmed by 7 bases and J by 8 bases, leaving 20 bases between them. The CDR3 spells CSVSAGAGREKLFF. The DNA of the CDR3 is TGCAGTGTATCAGCGGGAGCTGGAAGGGAAAAACTGTTTTTT.

In its sample, this clonotype is large. The chain carries TRBV6-1 and TRBJ1-6; 8 bases align to TRBD1. V was pared by 1 base and J by 7 bases, with 12 bases of the junction left unmatched. The CDR3 runs 18 residues. Germline V gene lookup returns CDR1 MNHNS and CDR2 SASEGT. CDR3 sequence reads: CASSEGRGGTGVNSPLHF. The CDR3 DNA reads TGTGCCAGCAGTGAAGGTAGGGGGGGGACAGGTGTAAATTCACCCCTCCACTTT.

The V gene is TRBV25-1, the J gene TRBJ1-2; D unclear. V was trimmed by 3 bases and J by 7 bases, leaving 15 bases between them. Per the germline V gene, CDR1 is MGHDK and CDR2 is SYGVNS. This CDR3 comprises 14 residues. This CDR3 reads CASSDPRGPRGYTF. CDR3 nucleotide sequence: TGTGCCAGCAGTGACCCCCGCGGCCCGCGTGGCTACACCTTC.

Worth noting for this clonotype: This could be a read error, since a much larger clone is one nucleotide away. The chain joins TRBV6-1 to TRBJ2-7, with a possible D match to TRBD2 (6 bases). The V end lost 10 bases, the J end lost 2 bases, and 12 bases lay between the germline ends. The CDR3 has 12 residues. Germline CDR1 is MNHNS and CDR2 is SASEGT. Written as DNA, the CDR3 is TGTGCCAACCGCCGGGGGACCTACGAGCAGTACTTC. This encodes CANRRGTYEQYF.

The V and J genes are TRBV6-5 and TRBJ1-5; D gene unclear. This CDR3 is 13 amino acids long. The V gene's germline CDR1 is MNHEY and CDR2 SVGAGI. With 0 bases removed from V and 7 bases from J, the gap between germline ends came to 7 bases. In nucleotides, the CDR3 is TGTGCCAGCAGTTACTCCCAAAACCAGCCCCAGCATTTT. It translates to CASSYSQNQPQHF.

CDR3 sequence (DNA): TGTGCCAGCAGTTACCTACAGCGGGGCTATGGCTACACCTTC. This translates into CASSYLQRGYGYTF. This rearrangement joins TRBV6-5 to TRBJ1-2; D gene ambiguous. Germline CDR1 MNHEY, CDR2 SVGAGI. The V and J ends lost 2 bases and 4 bases respectively, with 11 bases between them. The CDR3 totals 14 residues.

In this sample, this clonotype turned up a few times. This chain joins TRBV27 and TRBJ1-2, with TRBD1 matching over 9 bases. Germline assignment: CDR1 MNHEY and CDR2 SMNVEV (reference sequence). Trimming at V came to 4 bases and at J to 7 bases, leaving 7 bases not matched to a gene. The CDR3 loop spans 14 amino acids. The CDR3 DNA is TGTGCCAGCAGTTCTGGGACAGGGAGGACTGGCTACACCTTC. Translation gives CASSSGTGRTGYTF.

The V and J genes are TRBV20-1 and TRBJ2-7; D is unresolved. This CDR3 comprises 17 residues. V gave up 1 base and J gave up 0 bases, with 19 bases separating them. The germline CDR1 and CDR2 sequences are DFQATT and SNEGSKA (reference sequence). Written as DNA, the CDR3 is TGCAGTGCTAGAGCCCCCTTGGACCCCCGCGACTCCTACGAGCAGTACTTC. Translating gives CSARAPLDPRDSYEQYF.

The chain recombines TRBV12-3 or TRBV12-4 with TRBJ1-6, with D uncertain. The CDR3 is 13 residues long. Trimming pared 11 bases from V and 1 base from J, leaving 9 bases between. CDR3 sequence reads: CALGRSYNSPLHF. The CDR3 DNA reads as TGTGCCCTAGGGAGGTCCTATAATTCACCCCTCCACTTT.

The gene calls are TRBV6-2 or TRBV6-3 and TRBJ1-1, with D uncertain. Trimming left V 3 bases short and J 3 bases short, with 17 bases between. Per the germline V gene, CDR1 is MNHEY and CDR2 is SVGEGT. CDR3 length equals 16 residues. The CDR3 sequence is CASSYRGSPRDTEAFF. The CDR3, as DNA: TGTGCCAGCAGTTATCGAGGGAGTCCACGGGACACTGAAGCTTTCTTT.

This clonotype is large within its sample. The chain recombines TRBV19 with TRBJ1-2; 7 bases are shared with TRBD1. CDR1 is LNHDA and CDR2 is SQIVND in the germline V gene (reference sequence). The CDR3 is 16 amino acids. Trimming at V came to 3 bases and at J to 4 bases, leaving 11 bases not matched to a gene. The CDR3 region has the DNA TGTGCCAGTAGTATTCCCTCCTCGACAGGGTTCTATGGCTACACCTTC. It encodes CASSIPSSTGFYGYTF. The entire variable domain, with the rest obtained from reference TRBV19 and TRBJ1-2, is as follows: DGGITQSPKYLFRKEGQNVTLSCEQNLNHDAMYWYRQDPGQGLRLIYYSQIVNDFQKGDIAEGYSVSREKKESFPLTVTSAQKNPTAFYLCASSIPSSTGFYGYTFGSGTRLTVV.

This chain joins TRBV20-1 and TRBJ2-3; 10 bases fit TRBD2. V lost 5 bases to trimming and J lost 3 bases; unmatched junction nucleotides: 5. Germline loops: CDR1 DFQATT, CDR2 SNEGSKA (reference sequence). This CDR3 has 14 amino acids. Here the CDR3 reads CSADERGGTDTQYF. Here the CDR3 DNA reads TGCAGTGCTGATGAGCGGGGGGGTACAGATACGCAGTATTTT.

The genes are TRBV9 and TRBJ2-3; D gene unclear. Trimming stripped 0 bases from V and 4 bases from J, with 9 bases between. Germline CDR1 reads SGDLS; CDR2 reads YYNGEE. CDR3 length: 14 amino acids. The CDR3 nucleotides are TGTGCCAGCAGCGTAGAGAATACCCCAGATACGCAGTATTTT. Its translation: CASSVENTPDTQYF. The full variable domain, rest sourced from reference TRBV9 and TRBJ2-3, is DSGVTQTPKHLITATGQRVTLRCSPRSGDLSVYWYQQSLDQGLQFLIQYYNGEERAKGNILERFSAQQFPDLHSELNLSSLELGDSALYFCASSVENTPDTQYFGPGTRLTVL.

This clonotype is labeled medium-sized (0.01 to 0.1%). The chain employs TRBV6-1 and TRBJ2-3; D perhaps matches TRBD2 (5 bases). From germline, CDR1 is MNHNS and CDR2 SASEGT. The CDR3 runs 13 residues. Trimming left V 6 bases short and J 5 bases short, with 12 bases between. The CDR3, as DNA: TGTGCCAGCAGGAGAGATGAGGGAGATACGCAGTATTTT. Encoded protein: CASRRDEGDTQYF.

The chain couples TRBV20-1 to TRBJ1-2; no clear D gene. V gave up 3 bases and J gave up 3 bases, with 14 bases separating them. The CDR3 is 14 amino acids. CDR1 is DFQATT and CDR2 is SNEGSKA in the germline V gene (reference sequence). This CDR3 is CSARSQSEHYGYTF. In DNA, the CDR3 is TGCAGTGCTAGGTCCCAGTCGGAACACTATGGCTACACCTTC.

V usage is TRBV11-2 and J usage is TRBJ1-2; D remains unclear. Trimming left V 5 bases short and J 4 bases short, with 11 bases between. CDR1 SGHAT and CDR2 FQNNGV come from the germline V gene. The CDR3 length is 13 residues. This CDR3 reads CASSGHGVYGYTF. For the CDR3, the DNA is TGTGCCAGCAGCGGGCACGGGGTCTATGGCTACACCTTC.

The chain carries TRBV5-8 and TRBJ1-1; D unresolved. With 4 bases removed from V and 0 bases from J, the gap between germline ends came to 7 bases. The CDR3 is made up of 13 amino acids. The V gene's germline CDR1 is SGHTS and CDR2 YDEGEE. The CDR3 coding sequence is TGTGCCAGCAGCGTGGGGTTGAACACTGAAGCTTTCTTT. It is translated as CASSVGLNTEAFF.